A selection of T cell receptor beta chains follows, all from one sample in a study of T cell responses to AZD1222 COVID-19 vaccine. Repertoires were generated with immunoSEQ multiplex PCR, while TCRdb's copy carries only in-frame clones and drops some. The profile shows 90,000 to 130,000 clones, 94% of them singletons. Sample: peripheral blood, taken 28 days after the second AZD1222 dose. The receptors shown here come from an adult who received the AZD1222 COVID-19 vaccine. The CDR3 runs from the conserved cysteine through the conserved F or W. The D gene is left open where the match is weak.

.	TRBV2	TRBJ1-3	TGTGCCAGCAGATTACAGGCCCTCTCTGGAAACACCATATATTTT	CASRLQALSGNTIYF
TRBD2	TRBV15	TRBJ2-3	TGTGCCACCAGCAGTGGGGCTAGCGGAAGCGATACGCAGTATTTT	CATSSGASGSDTQYF
.	TRBV19	TRBJ1-2	TGTGCCAGTAGTATGGCCGGGACGGTTAACTATGGCTACACCTTC	CASSMAGTVNYGYTF
TRBD2	TRBV27	TRBJ2-1	TGTGCCAGCAGTCCACCAACGGTACTAGCGGGGCCAAAGCAGTTCTTC	CASSPPTVLAGPKQFF
.	TRBV7-5	TRBJ2-1	TGTGTCAGAAGCTCCCCCGGGACCAAAGATGAGCAGTTCTTC	CVRSSPGTKDEQFF
.	TRBV29-1	TRBJ1-1	TGCAGCGTTAGGACAGTGACCTTAGAAGCTTTCTTT	CSVRTVTLEAFF
.	TRBV5-5	TRBJ1-1	TGTGCCAGCAGCTTGGAGGGGTGGGCGAACACTGAAGCTTTCTTT	CASSLEGWANTEAFF
TRBD2	TRBV5-1	TRBJ2-1	TGCGCCAGCAGCTTGTCGGGGGGGCCAGGGAATGAGCAGTTCTTC	CASSLSGGPGNEQFF
TRBD1	TRBV3-1/TRBV3-2	TRBJ2-7	TGTGCCAGCAGCCCAGGGGGCTCCTACGAGCAGTACTTC	CASSPGGSYEQYF
.	TRBV6-5	TRBJ1-2	TGTGCCAGCAGGTTGGACCTCAACTATGGCTACACCTTC	CASRLDLNYGYTF
.	TRBV15	TRBJ1-2	TGTGCCACCAGCAGACGTACCGGGACAATCTATGGCTACACCTTC	CATSRRTGTIYGYTF
.	TRBV3-1/TRBV3-2	TRBJ1-5	TGTGCCAGCAGCCAAGACCCCAGCAATCAGCCCCAGCATTTT	CASSQDPSNQPQHF
.	TRBV25-1	TRBJ2-7	TGTGCCAGCAGTGAGTTTGAGGGGTTGCGGCAGTACTTC	CASSEFEGLRQYF
.	TRBV28	TRBJ1-1	TGTGCCAGCAGATACAGAGGGCATAACACTGAAGCTTTCTTT	CASRYRGHNTEAFF
.	TRBV11-2	TRBJ2-3	TGTGCCAGCAGCAAGGAGGCGGCTACAGATACGCAGTATTTT	CASSKEAATDTQYF
.	TRBV18	TRBJ1-5	TGTGCCAGCTCACCCGTCGGGCATGGGGGGACTTTTAGCAATCAGCCCCAGCATTTT	CASSPVGHGGTFSNQPQHF
.	TRBV28	TRBJ1-2	TGTGCCAGCAGTTTATGGGCAGCCGTTGGCTACACCTTC	CASSLWAAVGYTF
.	TRBV19	TRBJ1-5	TGTGCCAGTAGTGCCGAGACAGATTATAGCAATCAGCCCCAGCATTTT	CASSAETDYSNQPQHF
.	TRBV11-2	TRBJ1-6	TGTGCCAGCAGTCCTACGGGCCGGGTCAGCTCCTATAATTCACCCCTCCACTTT	CASSPTGRVSSYNSPLHF
.	TRBV18	TRBJ1-2	TGTGCCAGCTCACCAGAGGGTAGCTATGGCTACACCTTC	CASSPEGSYGYTF
.	TRBV7-2	TRBJ1-5	TGTGCCAGCAGCCCGCGGTTCCAAGGGAGCAATCAGCCCCAGCATTTT	CASSPRFQGSNQPQHF
TRBD2	TRBV3-1/TRBV3-2	TRBJ2-1	TGTGCCAGCAGCCATCTAGCGGGGTCGGGGAATGAGCAGTTCTTC	CASSHLAGSGNEQFF
TRBD1	TRBV10-2	TRBJ1-3	TGCGCCAGCAGGGTGACAGGGGGTTCTGGAAACACCATATATTTT	CASRVTGGSGNTIYF
.	TRBV20-1	TRBJ2-5	TGCAGTGCTAGAGAGCGAGAGACCCAGTACTTC	CSARERETQYF
.	TRBV29-1	TRBJ1-1	TGCAGCGCTAAGGAAGAAAAGGGGCTCGCAGCTTTCTTT	CSAKEEKGLAAFF